A selection of T cell receptor beta chains follows, all from one sample in a study of T cell changes during pregnancy in multiple sclerosis. Assay used: immunoSEQ multiplex PCR; TCRdb lists only in-frame clones, some missing. The sample lists about 53,000 clones; over 90% were seen once. The source was CD4+ T cells from peripheral blood mononuclear cells, collected in the third trimester of pregnancy. The receptors come from a female donor with multiple sclerosis, enrolled in a pregnancy study. The CDR3 runs from the conserved cysteine through the conserved F or W. D genes are given only for firm matches. Where a row states a size, it is once, few, many or the class of an expanded clone; other rows omit it.

V: TRBV5-4
size: -
J: TRBJ1-2
D: -
DNA: TGTGCCAGCAGCTTGGCAGGGGCGAGGCCCCTTGGCTACACCTTC
CDR3: CASSLAGARPLGYTF

V: TRBV10-3
size: -
J: TRBJ1-2
D: -
DNA: TGTGCCACGACGCTGCGGGGCCCAACTCCTAACTATGGCTACACCTTC
CDR3: CATTLRGPTPNYGYTF

V: TRBV4-1
size: -
J: TRBJ2-2
D: -
DNA: TGCGCCAGCAGCCAAGGCATCACAGGGAATCGGGAGCTGTTTTTT
CDR3: CASSQGITGNRELFF

V: TRBV19
size: -
J: TRBJ1-4
D: -
DNA: TGTGCCAGTAGTAACAGGCCAGTTAATGAAAAACTGTTTTTT
CDR3: CASSNRPVNEKLFF

V: TRBV12-5
size: -
J: TRBJ2-1
D: -
DNA: TGTGCTAGTGGTGGGGCCCGGGAGTTCTTC
CDR3: CASGGAREFF

V: TRBV7-3
size: -
J: TRBJ2-1
D: TRBD2
DNA: TGTGCCAGCAGCACTAGGGCGACTAGCGGGGGATACAATGAGCAGTTCTTC
CDR3: CASSTRATSGGYNEQFF

V: TRBV18
size: -
J: TRBJ2-4
D: TRBD2
DNA: TGTGCCAGCTCAAGCGGGACGGTAGCCAAAAACATTCAGTACTTC
CDR3: CASSSGTVAKNIQYF

V: TRBV7-3
size: -
J: TRBJ2-3
D: -
DNA: TGTGCCAGCAGCTTAGGCGGACCGGCGGGAGATACGCAGTATTTT
CDR3: CASSLGGPAGDTQYF

V: TRBV10-2
size: -
J: TRBJ2-3
D: TRBD2
DNA: TGCGCCAGCAGTGATCAGCGGGGAGTTGTCGCGCAGTATTTT
CDR3: CASSDQRGVVAQYF

V: TRBV30
size: -
J: TRBJ1-3
D: -
DNA: TGTGCCTGGGACCACCACTTCACAGGCCACTCTGGAAACACCATATATTTT
CDR3: CAWDHHFTGHSGNTIYF

V: TRBV19
size: -
J: TRBJ2-2
D: -
DNA: TGTGCCAGTACGGGTGGCGGGGTGGTGTGGGCCGGGGAGCTGTTTTTT
CDR3: CASTGGGVVWAGELFF

V: TRBV13
size: -
J: TRBJ2-1
D: TRBD2
DNA: TGTGCCAGCAGCTCGACTAGCGGTTCCTCCTACAATGAGCAGTTCTTC
CDR3: CASSSTSGSSYNEQFF

V: TRBV5-8
size: -
J: TRBJ1-4
D: TRBD1
DNA: TGTGCCAGCAGCCCTGGACAGGGGGTAATTAATGAAAAACTGTTTTTT
CDR3: CASSPGQGVINEKLFF

V: TRBV5-8
size: -
J: TRBJ1-1
D: TRBD1
DNA: TGTGCCAGCAGCGAATGGGGACAGCCACTAAACACTGAAGCTTTCTTT
CDR3: CASSEWGQPLNTEAFF

V: TRBV9
size: medium-sized
J: TRBJ2-3
D: TRBD2
DNA: TGTGCCAGCAGCGAGTCTAGCGGGGGGAGGACAGATACGCAGTATTTT
CDR3: CASSESSGGRTDTQYF

V: TRBV18
size: -
J: TRBJ1-2
D: TRBD1
DNA: TGTGCCAGCTCACCCCAGGGGGCATTAGACTATGGCTACACCTTC
CDR3: CASSPQGALDYGYTF

V: TRBV6-5
size: -
J: TRBJ2-3
D: TRBD2
DNA: TGTGCCAGCAGTTATAGCGGGGGGGCAGCAGATACGCAGTATTTT
CDR3: CASSYSGGAADTQYF

V: TRBV10-2
size: -
J: TRBJ2-1
D: TRBD2
DNA: TGCGCCAGCAGTGAGTGGCTAGCGGGGGGTATCAATGAGCAGTTCTTC
CDR3: CASSEWLAGGINEQFF